A single sample is the source of the 11 T cell receptor beta chains below, sequenced in a study of control samples from healthy donors and cancer patients. The repertoire was sequenced with immunoSEQ multiplex PCR; TCRdb's copy has only in-frame clones and lacks some. The table shows 70,000 to 80,000 clones, with roughly 84% occurring only once. Sequenced input: blood. These receptors all stem from a woman aged 45-65 years in good health.

V is TRBV29-1 and J is TRBJ2-7; TRBD1 agrees at 9 bases. This CDR3 comprises 11 residues. Germline-derived CDR1 and CDR2 are SQVTM and ANQGSEA. V was clipped by 7 bases and J by 5 bases; unmatched bases: 3. CDR3 in amino acids: CSGGQGHEQYF. The CDR3 DNA reads TGCAGCGGGGGACAGGGTCACGAGCAGTACTTC.

The chain links TRBV20-1 to TRBJ1-2, with a tentative D call TRBD1 (5 bases). The V end was cut by 3 bases, the J end by 8 bases, with 16 bases between. CDR1 is DFQATT, CDR2 SNEGSKA, per germline (reference sequence). The CDR3 is 13 amino acids. Here the CDR3 DNA reads TGCAGTGCTAGTCCAGGGTACTATGGAGGCTACACCTTC. This translates into CSASPGYYGGYTF.

This clone was recorded once. The V call is TRBV19, the J call TRBJ1-2, with unresolved D. V dropped 3 bases and J dropped 2 bases, with 1 base sitting between them. CDR3 length: 11 residues. CDR1 and CDR2 from the germline V gene are LNHDA and SQIVND (reference sequence). CDR3 sequence: CASSMNYGYTF. Here the CDR3 DNA reads TGTGCCAGTAGTATGAACTATGGCTACACCTTC. The variable domain in full, completed from reference TRBV19 and TRBJ1-2, reads DGGITQSPKYLFRKEGQNVTLSCEQNLNHDAMYWYRQDPGQGLRLIYYSQIVNDFQKGDIAEGYSVSREKKESFPLTVTSAQKNPTAFYLCASSMNYGYTFGSGTRLTVV.

J is TRBJ2-1 and V is TRBV6-4; TRBD2 matches 7 bases. The CDR3 runs to 16 residues. Germline assignment: CDR1 MRHNA and CDR2 SNTAGT. With 3 bases clipped from V and 4 bases from J, the junction kept 9 bases outside the gene matches. CDR3 loop: CASSDWAGAGYNEQFF. The CDR3 DNA is TGTGCCAGCAGTGATTGGGCGGGAGCAGGGTACAATGAGCAGTTCTTC.

The CDR3 DNA sequence: TGTGCCAGCAGCCAAGTTGCAATAGGACTAGCGGGAGCGGAGACCCAGTACTTC. It is translated as CASSQVAIGLAGAETQYF. The J gene is TRBJ2-5, the V gene TRBV3-1 (or the pseudogene TRBV3-2); 13 positions match TRBD2. Trimming at V came to 1 base and at J to 5 bases, leaving 10 bases not matched to a gene. This CDR3 spans 18 amino acids. The germline CDR1 and CDR2 sequences are LGHDT and YNNKEL (reference sequence).

CDR3 in amino acids: CASSALGFPAVGNQPQHF. CDR3 nucleotide sequence: TGTGCCAGTAGTGCCCTCGGATTCCCAGCAGTAGGTAATCAGCCCCAGCATTTT. This chain uses TRBV19 with TRBJ1-5; D is uncertain. Per germline, CDR1 LNHDA and CDR2 SQIVND (reference sequence). The CDR3 totals 18 residues. Trimming cost V 5 bases and J 4 bases, with 24 bases left between them.

The chain recombines TRBV28 with TRBJ2-5; D is possibly TRBD1 (5 bases). Trimming cost V 0 bases and J 5 bases, with 13 bases left between them. CDR1 is MDHEN and CDR2 is SYDVKM in the germline V gene. The CDR3 extends over 15 amino acids. The CDR3 is CASSLWTVLWETQYF. The CDR3 DNA reads as TGTGCCAGCAGTTTATGGACAGTTTTGTGGGAGACCCAGTACTTC.

The chain carries TRBV7-9 and TRBJ2-1; D unclear. This CDR3 comprises 13 residues. In germline, CDR1 is SEHNR, CDR2 FQNEAQ (reference sequence). V was cut by 5 bases and J by 9 bases, with 14 bases left in between. CDR3 protein: CASSPRPLGEQFF. Here the CDR3 DNA reads TGTGCCAGCAGCCCCCGACCCCTGGGTGAGCAGTTCTTC.

This sequence joins TRBV25-1 and TRBJ2-7, with 8 bases matching TRBD1. Germline CDR1 reads MGHDK; CDR2 reads SYGVNS. J was trimmed by 12 bases and V by 4 bases; bases with no gene match: 11. This CDR3 spans 13 amino acids. The CDR3 DNA reads as TGTGCCAGCAGTGGGCTAGGACAGGGAAAGTGGTACTTC. Translating gives CASSGLGQGKWYF.

The rearrangement joins TRBV4-2 to TRBJ1-5, with D possibly being TRBD1 (5 bases). The CDR3 length is 15 residues. Trimming stripped 2 bases from V and 4 bases from J, with 12 bases between. Germline CDR1 and CDR2: LGHNA and YNFKEQ. The CDR3 sequence: CASSQSVGHNQPQHF. CDR3 coding DNA: TGTGCCAGCAGCCAATCAGTAGGACATAATCAGCCCCAGCATTTT.

The rearrangement joins TRBV4-1 to TRBJ1-2; D is possibly TRBD1 (5 bases). Deletions cut 3 bases from V and 4 bases from J, with 12 bases between. Germline CDR1 reads MGHRA; CDR2 reads YSYEKL. CDR3 size: 14 residues. CDR3 in DNA: TGCGCCAGCAGCCACCCGGGGGGAGGCTATGGCTACACCTTC. The encoded protein is CASSHPGGGYGYTF.